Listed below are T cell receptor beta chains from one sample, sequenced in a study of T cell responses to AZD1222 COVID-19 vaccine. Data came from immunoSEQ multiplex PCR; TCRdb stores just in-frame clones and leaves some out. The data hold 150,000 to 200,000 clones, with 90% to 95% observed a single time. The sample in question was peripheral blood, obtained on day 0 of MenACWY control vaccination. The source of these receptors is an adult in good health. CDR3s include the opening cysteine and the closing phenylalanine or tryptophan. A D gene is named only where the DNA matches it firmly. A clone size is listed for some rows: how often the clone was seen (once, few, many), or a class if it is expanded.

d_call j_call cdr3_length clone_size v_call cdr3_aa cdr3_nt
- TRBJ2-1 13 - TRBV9 CASSGAGSNEQFF TGTGCCAGCAGCGGGGCAGGCTCCAATGAGCAGTTCTTC
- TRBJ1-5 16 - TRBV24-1 CATSDFRTGSNQPQHF TGTGCCACCAGTGATTTTCGGACGGGTAGCAATCAGCCCCAGCATTTT
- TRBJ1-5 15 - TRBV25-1 CASSFFRDPPEPQHF TGTGCCAGCAGTTTTTTCCGGGACCCCCCCGAGCCCCAGCATTTT
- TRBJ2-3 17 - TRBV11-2 CASSSSLTRLHTDTQYF TGTGCCAGCAGCTCCTCTTTGACCCGGCTCCACACAGATACGCAGTATTTT
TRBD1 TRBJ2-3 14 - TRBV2 CASSRDRGTDTQYF TGTGCCAGCAGCCGGGACAGGGGCACAGATACGCAGTATTTT
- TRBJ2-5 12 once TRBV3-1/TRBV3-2 CASSLQGETQYF TGTGCCAGCAGCCTCCAGGGAGAGACCCAGTACTTC
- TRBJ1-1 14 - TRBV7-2 CASSLEPGRTEAFF TGTGCCAGCAGCTTAGAGCCAGGGCGAACTGAAGCTTTCTTT
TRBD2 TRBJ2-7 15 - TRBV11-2 CASRERGGAAYEQYF TGTGCCAGCAGGGAACGGGGGGGAGCCGCCTACGAGCAGTACTTC
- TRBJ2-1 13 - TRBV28 CASKGTTYNEQFF TGTGCCAGCAAGGGGACAACCTACAATGAGCAGTTCTTC
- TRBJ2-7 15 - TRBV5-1 CASSLMGRGEYEQYF TGCGCCAGCAGCTTGATGGGCAGGGGGGAGTACGAGCAGTACTTC
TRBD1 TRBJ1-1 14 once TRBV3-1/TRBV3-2 CASSHAQGRAEAFF TGTGCCAGCAGCCATGCACAGGGGCGCGCTGAAGCTTTCTTT
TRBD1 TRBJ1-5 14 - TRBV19 CASSLSTGSQPQHF TGTGCCAGTAGTCTCTCGACAGGGTCCCAGCCCCAGCATTTT
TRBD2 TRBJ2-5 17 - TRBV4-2 CASSQDGLAGEEETQYF TGTGCCAGCAGCCAAGATGGCCTAGCGGGAGAGGAAGAGACCCAGTACTTC
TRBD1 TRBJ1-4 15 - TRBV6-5 CASIGRGRGNEKLFF TGTGCCAGCATCGGAAGGGGGCGAGGTAATGAAAAACTGTTTTTT
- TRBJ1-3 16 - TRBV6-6 CASTTGGSTSGNTIYF TGTGCCAGCACCACGGGAGGATCGACCTCTGGAAACACCATATATTTT
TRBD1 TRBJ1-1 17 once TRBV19 CASSPWDREEEDTEAFF TGTGCCAGTAGTCCCTGGGACAGGGAGGAGGAGGACACTGAAGCTTTCTTT
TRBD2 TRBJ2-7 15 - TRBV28 CASTRGTSGAYEQYF TGTGCCAGCACTAGAGGGACTAGCGGGGCCTACGAGCAGTACTTC
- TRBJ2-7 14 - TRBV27 CASGERGIPYEQYF TGTGCCAGCGGCGAAAGGGGGATTCCCTACGAGCAGTACTTC
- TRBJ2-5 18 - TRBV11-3 CASSLYRLLGYRQETQYF TGTGCCAGCAGCTTGTACAGGTTACTAGGGTATCGGCAAGAGACCCAGTACTTC
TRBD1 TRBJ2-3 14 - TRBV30 CAWAQGWVTDTQYF TGTGCCTGGGCACAGGGGTGGGTCACAGATACGCAGTATTTT
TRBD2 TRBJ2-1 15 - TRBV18 CASSFQLAGSNEQFF TGTGCCAGCTCATTCCAACTAGCGGGATCCAATGAGCAGTTCTTC